This T cell receptor beta chain was obtained from a study of Ad26.COV2.S vaccination and SARS-CoV-2 variants. The method was immunoSEQ multiplex PCR; TCRdb's version includes in-frame clones alone and lacks a portion of them. The data hold more than 150,000 clones, with around nine tenths observed a single time. CDR1 MNHNY and CDR2 SVGAGI come from the germline V gene (reference sequence). The V and J ends lost 2 bases and 5 bases respectively, with 15 bases between them. The CDR3 has 15 residues. This chain links TRBV6-6 with TRBJ1-2; no clear D gene. The sequence was obtained from a human donor who had recovered from COVID-19. The sequencing here drew on peripheral blood, taken after recovery from COVID-19. The CDR3 DNA reads as TGTGCCAGCAGTTACAATCGGGGAAGAGGATATGGCTACACCTTC. This codes for CASSYNRGRGYGYTF.